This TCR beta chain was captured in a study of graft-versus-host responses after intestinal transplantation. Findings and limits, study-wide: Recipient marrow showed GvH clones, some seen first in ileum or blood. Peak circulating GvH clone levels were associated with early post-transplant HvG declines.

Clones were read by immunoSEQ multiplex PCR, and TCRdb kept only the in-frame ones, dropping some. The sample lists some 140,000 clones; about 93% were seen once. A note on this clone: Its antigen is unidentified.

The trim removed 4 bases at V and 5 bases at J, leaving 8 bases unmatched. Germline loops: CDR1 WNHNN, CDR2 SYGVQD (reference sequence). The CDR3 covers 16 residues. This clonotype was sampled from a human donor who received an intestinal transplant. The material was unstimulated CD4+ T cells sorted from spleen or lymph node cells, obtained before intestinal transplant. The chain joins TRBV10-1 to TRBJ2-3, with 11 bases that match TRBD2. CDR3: CASSVELAGEGDTQYF. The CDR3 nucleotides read TGCGCCAGCAGTGTCGAACTAGCGGGAGAAGGAGATACGCAGTATTTT.